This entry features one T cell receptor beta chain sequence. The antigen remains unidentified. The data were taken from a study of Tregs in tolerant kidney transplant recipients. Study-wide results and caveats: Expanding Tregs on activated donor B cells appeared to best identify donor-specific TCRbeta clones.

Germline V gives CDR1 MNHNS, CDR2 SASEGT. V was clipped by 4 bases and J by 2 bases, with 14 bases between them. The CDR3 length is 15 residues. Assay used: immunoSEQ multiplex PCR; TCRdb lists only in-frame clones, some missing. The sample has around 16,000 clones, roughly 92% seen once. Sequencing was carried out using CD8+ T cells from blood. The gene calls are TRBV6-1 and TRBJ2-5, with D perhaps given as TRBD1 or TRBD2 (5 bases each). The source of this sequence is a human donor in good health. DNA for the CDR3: TGTGCCAGCAGTGGTGTAGGGACCTATCAAGAGACCCAGTACTTC. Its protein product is CASSGVGTYQETQYF.